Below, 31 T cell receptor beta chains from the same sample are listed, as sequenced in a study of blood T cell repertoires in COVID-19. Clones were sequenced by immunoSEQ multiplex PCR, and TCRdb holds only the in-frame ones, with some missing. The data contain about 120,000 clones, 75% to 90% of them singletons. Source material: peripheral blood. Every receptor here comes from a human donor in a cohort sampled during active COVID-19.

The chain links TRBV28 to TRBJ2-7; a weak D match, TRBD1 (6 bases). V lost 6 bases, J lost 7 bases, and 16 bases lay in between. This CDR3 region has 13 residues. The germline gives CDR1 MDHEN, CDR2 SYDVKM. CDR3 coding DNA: TGTGCCAGCAGGGGGGCTAGCCTGAGTGAGCAGTACTTC. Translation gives CASRGASLSEQYF.

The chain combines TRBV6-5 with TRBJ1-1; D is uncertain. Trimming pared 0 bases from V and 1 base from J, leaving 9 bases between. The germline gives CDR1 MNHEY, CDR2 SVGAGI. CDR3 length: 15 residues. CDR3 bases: TGTGCCAGCAGTTACTCGAGAGGCAAGAACACTGAAGCTTTCTTT. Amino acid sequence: CASSYSRGKNTEAFF.

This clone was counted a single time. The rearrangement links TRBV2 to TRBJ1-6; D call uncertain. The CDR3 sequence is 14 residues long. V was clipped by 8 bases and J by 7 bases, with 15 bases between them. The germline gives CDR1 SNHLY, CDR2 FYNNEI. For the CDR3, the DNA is TGTGCCAGCGGTAAGGAGGGAGGAAATTCACCCCTCCACTTT. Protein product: CASGKEGGNSPLHF.

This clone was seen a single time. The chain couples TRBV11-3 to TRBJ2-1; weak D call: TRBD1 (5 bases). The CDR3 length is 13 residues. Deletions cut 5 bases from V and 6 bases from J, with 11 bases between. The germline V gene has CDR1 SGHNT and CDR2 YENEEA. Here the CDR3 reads CASSTRESNEQFF. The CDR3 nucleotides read TGTGCCAGCAGCACCAGGGAATCCAATGAGCAGTTCTTC.

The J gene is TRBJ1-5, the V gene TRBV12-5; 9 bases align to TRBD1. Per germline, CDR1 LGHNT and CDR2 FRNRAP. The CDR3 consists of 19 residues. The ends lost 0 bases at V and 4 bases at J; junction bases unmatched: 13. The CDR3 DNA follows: TGTGCTAGTGGTTTGGTAGGATTTTCCCAACAGGGGGCAAATCAGCCCCAGCATTTT. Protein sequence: CASGLVGFSQQGANQPQHF.

The CDR3 loop reads CASNGDSGNTIYF. The CDR3 nucleotides are TGTGCCAGCAATGGAGACTCTGGAAACACCATATATTTT. The V and J genes are TRBV28 and TRBJ1-3; no clear D. CDR3 size: 13 residues. Germline CDR1 reads MDHEN; CDR2 reads SYDVKM. The V end was cut by 7 bases, the J end by 0 bases, with 7 bases between.

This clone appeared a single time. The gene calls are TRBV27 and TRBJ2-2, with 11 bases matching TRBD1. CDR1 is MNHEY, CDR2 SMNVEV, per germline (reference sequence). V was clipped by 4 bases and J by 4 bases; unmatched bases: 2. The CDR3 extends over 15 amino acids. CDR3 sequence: CASSSGTGGTGELFF. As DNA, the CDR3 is TGTGCCAGCAGTTCCGGGACAGGGGGCACCGGGGAGCTGTTTTTT.

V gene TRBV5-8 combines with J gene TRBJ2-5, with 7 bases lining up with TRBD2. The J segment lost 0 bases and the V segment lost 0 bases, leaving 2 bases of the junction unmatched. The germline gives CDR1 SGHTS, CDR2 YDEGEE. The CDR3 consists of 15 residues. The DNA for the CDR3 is TGTGCCAGCAGCTTGGATGGGAGGGACCAAGAGACCCAGTACTTC. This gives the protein CASSLDGRDQETQYF.

The CDR3 spells CASGGSATDTQYF. DNA of the CDR3: TGTGCCAGCGGGGGCTCCGCCACAGATACGCAGTATTTT. The gene calls are TRBV13 and TRBJ2-3; D might be TRBD1 (6 bases). The CDR3 totals 13 residues. The ends were cut back, 8 bases at V and 2 bases at J, with 11 bases in the middle. Looked up from germline, CDR1 is PRHDT and CDR2 is FYEKMQ (reference sequence).

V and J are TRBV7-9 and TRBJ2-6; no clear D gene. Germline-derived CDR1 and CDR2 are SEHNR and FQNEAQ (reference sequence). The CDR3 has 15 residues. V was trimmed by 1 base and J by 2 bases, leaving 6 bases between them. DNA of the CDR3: TGTGCCAGCAGCTTAGTCGTAACTGGGGCCAACGTCCTGACTTTC. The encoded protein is CASSLVVTGANVLTF. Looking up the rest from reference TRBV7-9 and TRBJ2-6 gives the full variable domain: DTGVSQNPRHKITKRGQNVTFRCDPISEHNRLYWYRQTLGQGPEFLTYFQNEAQLEKSRLLSDRFSAERPKGSFSTLEIQRTEQGDSAMYLCASSLVVTGANVLTFGAGSRLTVL.

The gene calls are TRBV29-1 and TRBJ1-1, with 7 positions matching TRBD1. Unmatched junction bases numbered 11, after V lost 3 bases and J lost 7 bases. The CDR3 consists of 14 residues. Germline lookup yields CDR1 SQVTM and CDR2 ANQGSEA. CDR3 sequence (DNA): TGCAGCGTTGAGGGGACAGCCGCTGTCGGTGAAGCTTTCTTT. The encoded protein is CSVEGTAAVGEAFF.

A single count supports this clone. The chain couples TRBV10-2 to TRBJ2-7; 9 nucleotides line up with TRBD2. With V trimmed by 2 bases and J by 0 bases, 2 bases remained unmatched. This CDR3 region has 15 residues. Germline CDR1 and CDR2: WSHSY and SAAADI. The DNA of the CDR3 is TGCGCCAGCAGTGAGCAGACTAGCGGCTCCTACGAGCAGTACTTC. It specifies CASSEQTSGSYEQYF.

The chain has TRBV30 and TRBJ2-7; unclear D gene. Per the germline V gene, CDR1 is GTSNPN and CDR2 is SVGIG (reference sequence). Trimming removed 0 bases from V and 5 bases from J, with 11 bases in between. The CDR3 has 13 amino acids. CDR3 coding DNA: TGTGCCTGGAGTGTACACCAGATCAACGAGCAGTACTTC. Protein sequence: CAWSVHQINEQYF.

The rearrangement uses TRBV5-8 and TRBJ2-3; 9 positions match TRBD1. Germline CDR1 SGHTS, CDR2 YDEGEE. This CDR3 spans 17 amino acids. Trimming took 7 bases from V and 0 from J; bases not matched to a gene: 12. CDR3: CASPWTGAVISTDTQYF. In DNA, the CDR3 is TGTGCCAGCCCGTGGACAGGGGCCGTGATTAGCACAGATACGCAGTATTTT.

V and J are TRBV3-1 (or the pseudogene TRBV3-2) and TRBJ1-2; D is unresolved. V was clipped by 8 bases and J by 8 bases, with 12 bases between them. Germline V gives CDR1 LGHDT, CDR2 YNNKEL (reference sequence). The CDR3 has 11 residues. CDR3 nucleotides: TGTGCCAGCCAAGGAGGTATCGGCTACACCTTC. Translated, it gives CASQGGIGYTF.

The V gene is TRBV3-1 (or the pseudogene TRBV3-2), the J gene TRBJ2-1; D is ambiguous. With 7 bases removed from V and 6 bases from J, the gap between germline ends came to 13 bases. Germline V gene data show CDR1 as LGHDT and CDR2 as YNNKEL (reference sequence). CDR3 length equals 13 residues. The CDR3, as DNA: TGTGCCAGCACCCTCCCCAACAGCAATGAGCAGTTCTTC. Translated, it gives CASTLPNSNEQFF.

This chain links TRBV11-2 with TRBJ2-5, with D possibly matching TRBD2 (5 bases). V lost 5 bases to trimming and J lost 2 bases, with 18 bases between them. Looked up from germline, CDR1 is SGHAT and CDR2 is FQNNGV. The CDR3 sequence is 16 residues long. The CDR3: CASSRLITSFQETQYF. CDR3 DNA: TGTGCCAGCAGCCGACTAATCACCAGTTTTCAAGAGACCCAGTACTTC.

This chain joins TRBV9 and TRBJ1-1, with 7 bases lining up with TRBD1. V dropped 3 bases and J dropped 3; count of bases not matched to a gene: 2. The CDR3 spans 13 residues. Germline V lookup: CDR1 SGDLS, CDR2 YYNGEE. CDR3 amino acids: CASSETGYTEAFF. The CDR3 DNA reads TGTGCCAGCAGCGAGACAGGGTACACTGAAGCTTTCTTT. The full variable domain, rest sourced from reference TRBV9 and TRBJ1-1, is DSGVTQTPKHLITATGQRVTLRCSPRSGDLSVYWYQQSLDQGLQFLIQYYNGEERAKGNILERFSAQQFPDLHSELNLSSLELGDSALYFCASSETGYTEAFFGQGTRLTVV.

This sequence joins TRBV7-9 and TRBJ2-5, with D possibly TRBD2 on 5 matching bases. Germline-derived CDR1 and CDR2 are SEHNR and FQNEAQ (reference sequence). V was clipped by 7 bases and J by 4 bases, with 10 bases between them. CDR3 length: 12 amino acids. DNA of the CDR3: TGTGCCAGCACGGGATCGGGAGAGACCCAGTACTTC. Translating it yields CASTGSGETQYF. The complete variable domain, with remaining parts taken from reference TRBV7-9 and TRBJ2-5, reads DTGVSQNPRHKITKRGQNVTFRCDPISEHNRLYWYRQTLGQGPEFLTYFQNEAQLEKSRLLSDRFSAERPKGSFSTLEIQRTEQGDSAMYLCASTGSGETQYFGPGTRLLVL.

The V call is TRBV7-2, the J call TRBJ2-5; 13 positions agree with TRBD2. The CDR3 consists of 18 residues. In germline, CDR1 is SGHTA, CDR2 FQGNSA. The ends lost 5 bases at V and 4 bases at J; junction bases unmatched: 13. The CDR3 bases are TGTGCCAGCAGCATCGGACTAGCGGGGGCCCCCGTCGGAGAGACCCAGTACTTC. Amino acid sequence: CASSIGLAGAPVGETQYF.

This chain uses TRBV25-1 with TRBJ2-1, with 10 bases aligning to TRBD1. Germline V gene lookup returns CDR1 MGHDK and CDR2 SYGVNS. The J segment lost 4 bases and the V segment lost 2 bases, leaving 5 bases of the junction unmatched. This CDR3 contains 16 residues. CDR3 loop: CASSETTGGAYNEQFF. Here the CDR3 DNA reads TGTGCCAGCAGTGAAACGACAGGGGGCGCGTACAATGAGCAGTTCTTC.

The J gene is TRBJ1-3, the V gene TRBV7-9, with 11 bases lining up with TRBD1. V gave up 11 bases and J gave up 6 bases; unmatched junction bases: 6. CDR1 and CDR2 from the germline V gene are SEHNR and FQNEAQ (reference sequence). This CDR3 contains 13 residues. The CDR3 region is CASRTGGKNTIYF. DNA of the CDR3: TGTGCCTCCCGGACAGGGGGCAAAAACACCATATATTTT.

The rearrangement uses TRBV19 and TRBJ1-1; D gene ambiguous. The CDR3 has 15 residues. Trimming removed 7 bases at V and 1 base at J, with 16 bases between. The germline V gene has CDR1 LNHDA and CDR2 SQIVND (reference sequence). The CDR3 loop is CASTPLAETNTEAFF. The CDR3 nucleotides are TGTGCCAGTACCCCCCTTGCGGAGACGAACACTGAAGCTTTCTTT.

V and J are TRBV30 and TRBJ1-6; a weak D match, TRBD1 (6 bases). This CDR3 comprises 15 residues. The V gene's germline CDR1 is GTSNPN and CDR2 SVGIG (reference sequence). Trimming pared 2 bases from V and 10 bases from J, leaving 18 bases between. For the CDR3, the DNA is TGTGCCTGGAGTCCCTGGACAGTGGGTTTGTCACCCCTCCACTTT. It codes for CAWSPWTVGLSPLHF. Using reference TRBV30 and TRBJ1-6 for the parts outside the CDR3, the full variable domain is SQTIHQWPATLVQPVGSPLSLECTVEGTSNPNLYWYRQAAGRGLQLLFYSVGIGQISSEVPQNLSASRPQDRQFILSSKKLLLSDSGFYLCAWSPWTVGLSPLHFGNGTRLTVT.

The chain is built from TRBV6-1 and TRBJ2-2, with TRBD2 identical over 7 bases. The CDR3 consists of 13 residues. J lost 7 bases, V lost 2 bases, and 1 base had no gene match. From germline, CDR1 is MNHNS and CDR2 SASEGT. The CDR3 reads CASSETSVGELFF. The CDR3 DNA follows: TGTGCCAGCAGTGAAACTAGCGTCGGGGAGCTGTTTTTT.

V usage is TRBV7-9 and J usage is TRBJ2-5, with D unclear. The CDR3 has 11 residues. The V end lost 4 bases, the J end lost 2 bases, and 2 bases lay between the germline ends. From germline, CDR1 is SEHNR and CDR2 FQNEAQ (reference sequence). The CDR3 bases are TGTGCCAGCAGCTCTCAAGAGACCCAGTACTTC. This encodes CASSSQETQYF.

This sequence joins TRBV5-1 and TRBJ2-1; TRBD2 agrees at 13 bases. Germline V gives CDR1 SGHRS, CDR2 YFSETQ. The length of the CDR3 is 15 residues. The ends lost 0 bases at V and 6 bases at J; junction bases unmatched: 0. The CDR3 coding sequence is TGCGCCAGCAGCTTGGGACTAGCGGGAGGCAATGAGCAGTTCTTC. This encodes CASSLGLAGGNEQFF.

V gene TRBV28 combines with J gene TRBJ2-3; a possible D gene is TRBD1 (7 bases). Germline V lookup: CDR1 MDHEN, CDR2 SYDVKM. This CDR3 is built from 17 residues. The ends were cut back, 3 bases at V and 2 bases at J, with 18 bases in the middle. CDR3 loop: CASSFLTRGALTDTQYF. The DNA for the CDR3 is TGTGCCAGCAGTTTTTTGACCAGGGGGGCCCTCACAGATACGCAGTATTTT.

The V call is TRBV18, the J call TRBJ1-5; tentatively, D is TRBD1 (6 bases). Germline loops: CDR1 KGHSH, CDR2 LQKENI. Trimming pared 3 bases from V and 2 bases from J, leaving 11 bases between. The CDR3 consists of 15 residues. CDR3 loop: CASSPGAGGNQPQHF. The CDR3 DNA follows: TGTGCCAGCTCACCGGGGGCGGGGGGCAATCAGCCCCAGCATTTT.

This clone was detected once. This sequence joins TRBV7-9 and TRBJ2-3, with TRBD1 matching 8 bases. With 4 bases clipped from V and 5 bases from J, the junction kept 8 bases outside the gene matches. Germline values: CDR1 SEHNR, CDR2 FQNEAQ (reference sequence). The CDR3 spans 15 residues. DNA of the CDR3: TGTGCCAGCAGCTGGCCGGACAGGGAGAGAGATACGCAGTATTTT. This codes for CASSWPDRERDTQYF.

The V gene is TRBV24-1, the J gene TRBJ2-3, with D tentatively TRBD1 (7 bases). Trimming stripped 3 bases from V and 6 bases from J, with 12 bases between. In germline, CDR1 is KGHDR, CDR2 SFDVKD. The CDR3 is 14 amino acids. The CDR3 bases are TGTGCCACCAGTGATCACTCAGGGGGGGATACGCAGTATTTT. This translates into CATSDHSGGDTQYF.